The clone carrying this T cell receptor beta chain was recorded a few times. The sample belongs to a study of early T cells in non-severe SARS-CoV-2 infection. TCRdb re-derived calls from the 5' RACE reads in MiXCR, one entry per CDR3 protein. This table has about 60,000 distinct CDR3 sequences, 15% to 20% appearing once. Germline V gives CDR1 MNHEY, CDR2 SMNVEV (reference sequence). The CDR3 length is 14 residues. Trimming took 5 bases from V and 5 from J; bases not matched to a gene: 6. This TCR came from an adult who was a healthcare worker with PCR-confirmed SARS-CoV-2 infection or an uninfected control (not recorded which). The chain recombines TRBV27 with TRBJ2-5; 9 bases are shared with TRBD1. Sequencing used whole blood, obtained at baseline. The CDR3 reads CASSTDRGRETQYF. The CDR3 bases are TGTGCCAGCAGTACCGACAGGGGGAGGGAGACCCAGTACTTC.